This TCR beta chain comes out of a study of shared clonotypes between healthy human individuals. Study-wide background: Donors had three CD4 naive, three CD4 memory, two CD8 naive and one CD8 memory plate apiece.

HIV-negative, healthy adults without recent acute infections or vaccinations were the donors. CD4+ cells yielded CD45RA+ naive and CD45RA-negative memory subsets. Comments on this clone: Its antigen is not known.

CDR3 length equals 12 residues. The germline V and J ends were trimmed by 5 bases and 4 bases, with 8 bases remaining between them. Per the germline V gene, CDR1 is SEHNR and CDR2 is FQNEAQ (reference sequence). Profiled with immunoSEQ multiplex PCR; TCRdb holds only in-frame clones, not every one. The sample yields more than 2 million clones, roughly 95% seen once. Study findings and constraints: A handful of donors shared roughly 5% of their naive CD4 clonotypes.

The specimen sequenced was naive CD4+ T cells sorted from blood. Subset here: CD45RA+ positively selected. The chain joins TRBV7-9 to TRBJ1-2; D unresolved. The sequence was obtained from a man aged 18 to 30 in good health. The DNA of the CDR3 is TGTGCCAGCAGCCGAGAAAGCTATGGCTACACCTTC. Translation gives CASSRESYGYTF.